The 16 T cell receptor beta chains in this list originate from one sample, sequenced in a study of cytomegalovirus exposure and HLA in healthy donors. The PCR had 60 Vbeta and 13 Jbeta primers. Profiling relied on immunoSEQ multiplex PCR, and the TCRdb table lists in-frame clones only, not all of them. The data contain around 200,000 clones, 80% to 90% of them singletons. The sequenced sample was PBMCs. These receptors all come from a girl aged 2 to 10 in good health and CMV-seropositive.

This rearrangement joins TRBV5-1 to TRBJ2-7; D possibly corresponds to TRBD1 (6 bases). Germline CDR1 and CDR2: SGHRS and YFSETQ. CDR3 length: 15 residues. V lost 5 bases, J lost 9 bases, and 24 bases lay in between. The CDR3 loop is CASRAGAAIDEGQYF. The DNA for the CDR3 is TGCGCCAGCAGAGCAGGGGCAGCCATTGATGAGGGGCAGTACTTC.

V and J are TRBV10-3 and TRBJ2-7, with D maybe TRBD2 (6 bases). The V end lost 5 bases, the J end lost 7 bases, and 15 bases lay between the germline ends. Germline V gene data show CDR1 as ENHRY and CDR2 as SYGVKD. The CDR3 length is 13 residues. DNA of the CDR3: TGTGCCATCAGTCACCCCGGGACTCAGGAGCAGTACTTC. Protein: CAISHPGTQEQYF.

The chain joins TRBV19 to TRBJ2-2, with TRBD1 as a possible D gene (6 bases). The CDR3 is made up of 14 amino acids. Looked up from germline, CDR1 is LNHDA and CDR2 is SQIVND (reference sequence). V was trimmed by 6 bases and J by 4 bases, leaving 12 bases between them. CDR3 bases: TGTGCCAGTAGGTGGCAGGGGCCCACCGGGGAGCTGTTTTTT. Encoded protein: CASRWQGPTGELFF.

The table lists this clone with a few counts. This rearrangement joins TRBV2 to TRBJ1-3; possible D gene TRBD1, 6 bases. The length of the CDR3 is 14 residues. With 10 bases removed from V and 0 bases from J, the gap between germline ends came to 13 bases. Per the germline V gene, CDR1 is SNHLY and CDR2 is FYNNEI. The DNA for the CDR3 is TGTGCCACGGACAGATCGATCTCTGGAAACACCATATATTTT. Translated, it gives CATDRSISGNTIYF.

This chain uses TRBV5-8 with TRBJ2-7, with TRBD1 matching 7 bases. The V segment lost 4 bases and the J segment 2 bases; nucleotides outside the gene matches: 9. The CDR3 totals 15 residues. Germline loops: CDR1 SGHTS, CDR2 YDEGEE. The CDR3 DNA follows: TGTGCCAGCAGCGCGCACAGGGGATTCACCTACGAGCAGTACTTC. Translation gives CASSAHRGFTYEQYF. The complete variable domain, with remaining parts taken from reference TRBV5-8 and TRBJ2-7, reads EAGVTQSPTHLIKTRGQQATLRCSPISGHTSVYWYQQALGLGLQFLLWYDEGEERNRGNFPPRFSGRQFPNYSSELNVNALELEDSALYLCASSAHRGFTYEQYFGPGTRLTVT.

CDR3 sequence: CASIPGTGPYEQYF. CDR3 DNA sequence: TGTGCCAGCATTCCCGGGACAGGGCCCTACGAGCAGTACTTC. This chain joins TRBV2 and TRBJ2-7, with TRBD1 matching over 9 bases. The ends lost 7 bases at V and 2 bases at J; junction bases unmatched: 6. The CDR3 consists of 14 residues. Per germline, CDR1 SNHLY and CDR2 FYNNEI.

This clone occurred once. This chain's CDR3 is CASRQDLSGNTIYF. In nucleotides, the CDR3 is TGTGCCAGCAGACAGGACCTCTCTGGAAACACCATATATTTT. The chain joins TRBV7-8 to TRBJ1-3, with D perhaps matching TRBD1 (5 bases). V was clipped by 6 bases and J by 0 bases, with 9 bases between them. CDR1 is SGHVS and CDR2 is FQNEAQ in the germline V gene. The CDR3 contains 14 residues. The entire variable domain, with the rest obtained from reference TRBV7-8 and TRBJ1-3, is as follows: GAGVSQSPRYKVAKRGQDVALRCDPISGHVSLFWYQQALGQGPEFLTYFQNEAQLDKSGLPSDRFFAERPEGSVSTLKIQRTQQEDSAVYLCASRQDLSGNTIYFGEGSWLTVV.

CDR3 sequence (DNA): TGTGCCAGCTCACCACCGGAACGGATTGGAGGATTTACCTACAATGAGCAGTTCTTC. Translated: CASSPPERIGGFTYNEQFF. The V call is TRBV18, the J call TRBJ2-1, with D possibly being TRBD2 (5 bases). Deletions cut 0 bases from V and 2 bases from J, with 20 bases between. Per the germline V gene, CDR1 is KGHSH and CDR2 is LQKENI. The CDR3 is made up of 19 amino acids.

The rearrangement uses TRBV6-5 and TRBJ2-3, with a possible D match to TRBD2 (7 bases). The ends were cut back, 6 bases at V and 2 bases at J, with 15 bases in the middle. The length of the CDR3 is 15 residues. The V gene's germline CDR1 is MNHEY and CDR2 SVGAGI. The CDR3 protein is CASRGGRAYTDTQYF. CDR3 sequence (DNA): TGTGCCAGCAGAGGGGGGAGGGCCTACACAGATACGCAGTATTTT.

This chain connects TRBV5-6 to TRBJ2-3, with a tentative D call TRBD2 (6 bases). Germline CDR1 is SGHDT and CDR2 is YYEEEE. The V and J ends lost 0 bases and 5 bases respectively, with 19 bases between them. CDR3 length equals 17 residues. CDR3 in DNA: TGTGCCAGCAGCTTGGGGCGGGGCGGCGAGGGTATAGATACGCAGTATTTT. Protein sequence: CASSLGRGGEGIDTQYF.

The V call is TRBV7-8, the J call TRBJ2-7, with 10 bases lining up with TRBD2. The CDR3 is made up of 16 amino acids. CDR1 and CDR2 (germline): SGHVS, FQNEAQ. V shed 4 bases, J shed 1 base, and the junction held 7 bases outside the gene matches. Here the CDR3 reads CASSSGGTSASYEQYF. The CDR3 region has the DNA TGTGCCAGCAGCTCAGGGGGGACTAGCGCTTCCTACGAGCAGTACTTC.

The CDR3 loop reads CASSLELGQSTDTQYF. CDR3 nucleotide sequence: TGTGCCAGCAGCCTAGAACTAGGACAGTCCACAGATACGCAGTATTTT. V is TRBV14 and J is TRBJ2-3; D perhaps matches TRBD1 (6 bases). The CDR3 is 16 residues long. The ends were cut back, 4 bases at V and 2 bases at J, with 16 bases in the middle. Germline CDR1 SGHDN, CDR2 FVKESK.

The chain carries TRBV18 and TRBJ2-7; D is uncertain. The V end was cut by 3 bases, the J end by 0 bases, with 9 bases between. This CDR3 has 14 residues. Germline CDR1 and CDR2: KGHSH and LQKENI. The CDR3 DNA follows: TGTGCCAGCTCACCGTCCCCCGGCTCCTACGAGCAGTACTTC. Its protein is CASSPSPGSYEQYF.

This clone was observed once. V gene TRBV7-3 combines with J gene TRBJ2-1; D perhaps matches TRBD1 (6 bases). V lost 5 bases and J 0 bases, leaving 14 bases between the germline ends. CDR3 length: 16 residues. Germline V gene sequence: CDR1 SGHTA, CDR2 FQGTGA. The CDR3 nucleotides are TGTGCCAGCAGCACCGACCTAGGGGGCTCCTACAATGAGCAGTTCTTC. Its translation is CASSTDLGGSYNEQFF.

The V call is TRBV5-8, the J call TRBJ2-7; 8 bases map to TRBD1. Germline lookup yields CDR1 SGHTS and CDR2 YDEGEE. V gave up 4 bases and J gave up 3 bases; unmatched junction bases: 9. The CDR3 covers 15 residues. The CDR3 bases are TGTGCCAGCAGCCGGCCGGGACAGGATGGCTACGAGCAGTACTTC. Its protein product is CASSRPGQDGYEQYF.

The V call is TRBV4-1, the J call TRBJ1-1; 8 nucleotides line up with TRBD1. The junction had 10 bases not matched to a gene; V was cut back by 4 bases and J by 0 bases. The CDR3 is made up of 17 amino acids. Germline CDR1 reads MGHRA; CDR2 reads YSYEKL. The CDR3 coding sequence is TGCGCCAGCAGCCCGTGGACAGGGAGAGTTATGAACACTGAAGCTTTCTTT. Translating gives CASSPWTGRVMNTEAFF.